This T cell receptor beta chain comes out of a study of T-cell reconstitution after alpha-beta-depleted transplantation in children. Preparation of the TCRbeta library used unique molecular identifiers. Each CDR3 protein gets one entry after TCRdb re-called the PCR reads with MiXCR. The repertoire has 600,000 or so distinct CDR3 sequences, roughly 23% of them found once; the top ten carry approximately 14%. CDR1 MDHEN and CDR2 SYDVKM come from the germline V gene. The CDR3 is 13 amino acids. The V and J ends lost 9 bases and 6 bases respectively, with 15 bases between them. In this sample, this clonotype turned up many times.

Source: PBMCs, mostly from graft donor cells, taken 360 days after TCRalphabeta/CD19-depleted stem cell transplant. This TCR derives from a boy younger than two who had a stem cell transplant for acute myeloid leukemia, so the T cells may come from the graft donor. The chain links TRBV28 to TRBJ1-5, with D tentatively TRBD1 (6 bases). The CDR3, as DNA: TGTGCCAGTGCAGGGGCCGGGAGTCAGCCCCAGCATTTT. Translating it yields CASAGAGSQPQHF.